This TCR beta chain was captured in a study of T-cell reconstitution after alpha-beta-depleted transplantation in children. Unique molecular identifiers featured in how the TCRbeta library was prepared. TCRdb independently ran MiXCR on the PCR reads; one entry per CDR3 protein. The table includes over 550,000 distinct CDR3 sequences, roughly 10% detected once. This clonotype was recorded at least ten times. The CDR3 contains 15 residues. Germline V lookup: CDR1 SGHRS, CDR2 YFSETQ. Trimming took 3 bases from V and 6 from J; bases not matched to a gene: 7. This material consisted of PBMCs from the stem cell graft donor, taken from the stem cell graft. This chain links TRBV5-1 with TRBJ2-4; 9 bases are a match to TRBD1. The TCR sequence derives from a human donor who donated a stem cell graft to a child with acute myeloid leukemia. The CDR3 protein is CASSSDPGQGNIQYF. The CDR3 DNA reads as TGCGCCAGCAGCTCCGATCCGGGACAGGGAAACATTCAGTACTTC. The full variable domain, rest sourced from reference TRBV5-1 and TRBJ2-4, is KAGVTQTPRYLIKTRGQQVTLSCSPISGHRSVSWYQQTPGQGLQFLFEYFSETQRNKGNFPGRFSGRQFSNSRSEMNVSTLELGDSALYLCASSSDPGQGNIQYFGAGTRLSVL.